The clone carrying this T cell receptor beta chain has a count of ten or more. V shed 1 base, J shed 6 bases, and the junction held 5 bases outside the gene matches. Germline V lookup: CDR1 SGHVS, CDR2 FNYEAQ. The CDR3 has 15 amino acids. The TCRbeta library was prepared with unique molecular identifiers. Using its own MiXCR run on the PCR reads, TCRdb lists one record per CDR3 protein. The table records fewer than 350,000 distinct CDR3 sequences, about 9.4% of them present only once. The sample belongs to a study of T-cell reconstitution after alpha-beta-depleted transplantation in children. The specimen comprised PBMCs, sampled before TCRalphabeta/CD19-depleted stem cell transplant. The chain has TRBV7-6 and TRBJ2-1; TRBD1 agrees at 8 bases. This receptor was taken from a boy younger than two with acute myeloid leukemia, due to receive a stem cell transplant. CDR3: CASSLGSGGINEQFF. CDR3 sequence (DNA): TGTGCCAGCAGCTTAGGATCAGGGGGCATCAATGAGCAGTTCTTC.